This T cell receptor beta chain was identified during a study of beta chain features in type 1 diabetes. The study's findings and limits: Type 1 diabetes patients had moderately but significantly shorter TCRB CDR3s in all four CD4+ subsets. Equally in patients and controls, PCR might preferentially amplify shorter templates.

Germline V CDR1 and CDR2: SEHNR, FQNEAQ (reference sequence). The CDR3 length is 13 residues. Trimming removed 3 bases at V and 10 bases at J, with 15 bases between. As every portion of the isolated RNA was reverse transcribed, the sequencing read expressed TCRB transcripts. Produced via immunoSEQ multiplex PCR; TCRdb's table is partial and in-frame only. Among 120,000 or so clones listed, around 17% were seen once. A remark on this clone: Its antigen is unknown.

The chain has TRBV7-9 and TRBJ1-1; D not certain. Sample: central memory CD4+ T cells from blood. The receptor comes from a man aged 25 to 40 with type 1 diabetes. The CDR3 spells CASSLISNSGAFF. CDR3 coding DNA: TGTGCCAGCAGCTTGATCTCTAATTCCGGAGCTTTCTTT. The full variable domain, completed using reference TRBV7-9 and TRBJ1-1, is DTGVSQNPRHKITKRGQNVTFRCDPISEHNRLYWYRQTLGQGPEFLTYFQNEAQLEKSRLLSDRFSAERPKGSFSTLEIQRTEQGDSAMYLCASSLISNSGAFFGQGTRLTVV.